The 18 T cell receptor beta chains below come from one sample, sequenced in a study of T cells expressing NK-cell markers (dated by TCRdb to 2018 to 2021). The method behind the library was 5' RACE. Sequenced on an Illumina HiSeq 2000. With the reads reprocessed by TCRdb, a single entry stands for each CDR3 protein sequence and no DNA is reported. The sample table on file contains about 550,000 distinct CDR3 sequences. The ten largest clones capture roughly 3.4% of the sample. The sequencing input was blood T cells: a sorted CD56 or NKG2C T cell subset, CD4+ or CD8+ T cells, or bulk PBMC T cells (not recorded which). The source is a man younger than 35 in good health. Donor details come from another sample of the same person, matched by shared clones.

The genes are TRBV28 and TRBJ1-1. The CDR3 is 12 residues long. CDR1 and CDR2 (germline): MDHEN, SYDVKM. CDR3 in amino acids: CASLERGTEAFF.

CDR3 sequence reads: CASSLKAGGSEQYF. The chain recombines TRBV5-1 with TRBJ2-7; the TRBD2 assignment by TCRdb is unverifiable without DNA. CDR1 is SGHRS and CDR2 is YFSETQ in the germline V gene. This CDR3 comprises 14 residues. The full variable domain, in which reference TRBV5-1 and TRBJ2-7 provide the parts outside the CDR3, is KAGVTQTPRYLIKTRGQQVTLSCSPISGHRSVSWYQQTPGQGLQFLFEYFSETQRNKGNFPGRFSGRQFSNSRSEMNVSTLELGDSALYLCASSLKAGGSEQYFGPGTRLTVT.

This chain uses TRBV7-8 with TRBJ2-7; TCRdb names TRBD2, which stays unverified in the absence of DNA. CDR1 is SGHVS and CDR2 is FQNEAQ in the germline V gene. This CDR3 contains 14 residues. The CDR3 here is CASSLAGPAWEQYF.

The chain is built from TRBV20-1 and TRBJ2-1; the TRBD2 assignment by TCRdb is unverifiable without DNA. This CDR3 region has 15 residues. Germline CDR1 is DFQATT and CDR2 is SNEGSKA (reference sequence). The CDR3 reads CSATEWAGDEAEQFF.

The chain couples TRBV5-1 to TRBJ1-4. The germline gives CDR1 SGHRS, CDR2 YFSETQ. There are 15 residues in the CDR3. CDR3 in amino acids: CASSWDGRVEEKLFF. Combining the CDR3 with reference TRBV5-1 and TRBJ1-4 gives the whole variable domain KAGVTQTPRYLIKTRGQQVTLSCSPISGHRSVSWYQQTPGQGLQFLFEYFSETQRNKGNFPGRFSGRQFSNSRSEMNVSTLELGDSALYLCASSWDGRVEEKLFFGSGTQLSVL.

The V gene is TRBV18, the J gene TRBJ1-1; TCRdb's assignment of TRBD1 cannot be checked, as there is no DNA. The germline CDR1 and CDR2 sequences are KGHSH and LQKENI. The CDR3 is made up of 15 amino acids. CDR3 region: CASSPVGGLNTEAFF.

J is TRBJ2-3 and V is TRBV4-3. The germline V gene has CDR1 LGHNA and CDR2 YSLEER. The length of the CDR3 is 13 residues. CDR3 sequence: CASSRAGRDTQYF.

The chain recombines TRBV6-1 with TRBJ2-1; TCRdb reports TRBD2, a call that lacks DNA to check it against. The germline V gene has CDR1 MNHNS and CDR2 SASEGT. The CDR3 contains 12 residues. This CDR3 is CASSVVVDEQFF.

The V and J genes are TRBV5-5 and TRBJ2-4; TCRdb proposes TRBD2, but this gene call is untestable without DNA. The germline gives CDR1 SGHKS, CDR2 YYEKEE (reference sequence). This CDR3 is 13 amino acids long. The CDR3 protein is CASSMTSMHIQYF. Variable domain in full (rest from reference TRBV5-5 and TRBJ2-4): DAGVTQSPTHLIKTRGQQVTLRCSPISGHKSVSWYQQVLGQGPQFIFQYYEKEERGRGNFPDRFSARQFPNYSSELNVNALLLGDSALYLCASSMTSMHIQYFGAGTRLSVL.

The V and J genes are TRBV29-1 and TRBJ2-1; without DNA, the TCRdb call of TRBD1 cannot be checked. Germline V gene sequence: CDR1 SQVTM, CDR2 ANQGSEA. The CDR3 runs 16 residues. The CDR3 spells CSVEAQGQALSNEQFF.

The CDR3 protein is CASSSPTSGRPGGSYNEQFF. The rearrangement joins TRBV7-4 to TRBJ2-1; no DNA is available, so the TRBD2 call from TCRdb remains unchecked. The CDR3 is 20 residues long. The germline V gene has CDR1 SGHVT and CDR2 SQSDAQ.

V gene TRBV27 combines with J gene TRBJ2-3; TCRdb's D gene call, TRBD2, goes unchecked for lack of DNA. The germline CDR1 and CDR2 sequences are MNHEY and SMNVEV (reference sequence). There are 14 residues in the CDR3. CDR3 sequence reads: CASSLSRESHTQYF.

This sequence joins TRBV12-3 or TRBV12-4 and TRBJ2-1; TCRdb lists TRBD1, though no DNA is available to test this call. This CDR3 is 18 amino acids long. CDR3 residues: CASSSDQTPGTGVDEQFF.

The chain employs TRBV29-1 and TRBJ2-1; TCRdb returns TRBD2, unconfirmable since there is no DNA. The germline V gene encodes CDR1 SQVTM and CDR2 ANQGSEA. There are 16 residues in the CDR3. CDR3: CSVEGSWLAGGPEQFF.

V gene TRBV2 combines with J gene TRBJ2-1. CDR3 length equals 13 residues. Per germline, CDR1 SNHLY and CDR2 FYNNEI. The CDR3 sequence: CASSEDVTGEQFF.

This chain joins TRBV28 and TRBJ2-1; TCRdb's D call of TRBD2 is untestable without DNA. Germline CDR1 is MDHEN and CDR2 is SYDVKM. The length of the CDR3 is 14 residues. The CDR3 protein is CASSFPPTYNEQFF.

The J gene is TRBJ1-6, the V gene TRBV9. CDR1 and CDR2 from the germline V gene are SGDLS and YYNGEE. The CDR3 is 14 amino acids. CDR3 in amino acids: CASSVGGAGAPLHF.

The chain recombines TRBV3-1 with TRBJ2-3. CDR1 is LGHDT, CDR2 YNNKEL, per germline (reference sequence). There are 14 residues in the CDR3. CDR3 in amino acids: CASSQDGVANTQYF.